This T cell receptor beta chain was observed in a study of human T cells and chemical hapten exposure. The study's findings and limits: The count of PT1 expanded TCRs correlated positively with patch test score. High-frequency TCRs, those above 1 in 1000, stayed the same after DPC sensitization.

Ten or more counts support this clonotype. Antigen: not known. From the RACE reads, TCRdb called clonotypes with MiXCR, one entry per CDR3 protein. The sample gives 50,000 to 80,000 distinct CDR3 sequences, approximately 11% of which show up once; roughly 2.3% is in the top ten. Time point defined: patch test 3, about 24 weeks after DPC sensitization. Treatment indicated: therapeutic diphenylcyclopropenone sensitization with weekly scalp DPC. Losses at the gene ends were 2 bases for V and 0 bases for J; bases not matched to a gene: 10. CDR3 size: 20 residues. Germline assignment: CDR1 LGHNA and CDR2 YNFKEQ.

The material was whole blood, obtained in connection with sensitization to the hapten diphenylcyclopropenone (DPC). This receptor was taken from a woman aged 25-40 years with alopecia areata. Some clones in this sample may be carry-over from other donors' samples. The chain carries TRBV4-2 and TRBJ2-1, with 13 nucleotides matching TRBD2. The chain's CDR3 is CASSQQGLAGARSSYNEQFF. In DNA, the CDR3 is TGTGCCAGCAGCCAACAAGGACTAGCGGGGGCCCGAAGCTCCTACAATGAGCAGTTCTTC.